This TCR beta chain was documented in a study of response to subunit inactivated influenza vaccine. Study-level points and caveats: New T cells are recruited in small numbers by each seasonal influenza vaccination, according to the authors' suggestion.

Regarding this clonotype: What it binds is unknown.

TCRdb re-called the RT-PCR reads through MiXCR, storing one row per CDR3 protein. Among about 610,000 distinct CDR3 sequences, 12% to 15% were seen once, and the ten largest hold roughly 11%. The CDR3 is 16 amino acids. Trimming removed 4 bases from V and 7 bases from J; junction bases left unmatched: 14. The V gene's germline CDR1 is SGHRS and CDR2 YFSETQ. The starting material was PBMCs from blood, obtained roughly 13 days after vaccination. The TCR was taken from a man aged 50-60 years who received an inactivated influenza vaccine. This chain connects TRBV5-1 to TRBJ2-1; 7 positions agree with TRBD1. In nucleotides, the CDR3 is TGCGCCAGCAGCCCCCGACAGGGTTCGGACGGGAATGAGCAGTTCTTC. Residues: CASSPRQGSDGNEQFF. Using reference TRBV5-1 and TRBJ2-1 for the parts outside the CDR3, the full variable domain is KAGVTQTPRYLIKTRGQQVTLSCSPISGHRSVSWYQQTPGQGLQFLFEYFSETQRNKGNFPGRFSGRQFSNSRSEMNVSTLELGDSALYLCASSPRQGSDGNEQFFGPGTRLTVL.